This T cell receptor (beta chain) was documented in a study of blood T cells in healthy people across ages. CDR1 SGHDT and CDR2 YYEEEE come from the germline V gene. Trimming left V 1 base short and J 7 bases short, with 8 bases between. This CDR3 is built from 12 residues. Study-wide findings and caveats: Relative to aged donors, long-lived donors carried more naive CD4+ cells and displayed higher diversity.

Primed by a sample-barcoded 5' primer and a J-beta primer mix, a second PCR proceeded for about 7 to 11 cycles. TCRdb itself ran the 5' RACE reads through MiXCR, one entry per CDR3 protein. The top ten clones hold roughly 13% of a sample with approximately 1,000,000 distinct CDR3 sequences, roughly two fifths of them seen once. Comment on this clonotype: Its antigen is unknown.

The TCR sequence derives from a man younger than 35 in good health. The chain uses TRBV5-6 and TRBJ1-1; D gene uncertain. Material: blood. The CDR3 sequence: CASSLMGGEAFF. The CDR3 nucleotides are TGTGCCAGCAGCTTGATGGGAGGTGAAGCTTTCTTT. Based on the CDR3 plus reference TRBV5-6 and TRBJ1-1, the full variable domain is DAGVTQSPTHLIKTRGQQVTLRCSPKSGHDTVSWYQQALGQGPQFIFQYYEEEERQRGNFPDRFSGHQFPNYSSELNVNALLLGDSALYLCASSLMGGEAFFGQGTRLTVV.